This entry lists 16 T cell receptor beta chains sequenced from one sample in a study of shared clonotypes between healthy human individuals. Using immunoSEQ multiplex PCR, the repertoire was profiled, and TCRdb retains in-frame clones only, with some absent. The table has about 450,000 clones, around 79% seen once. The sample taken for sequencing was PBMCs. The receptors were sampled from a middle-aged woman in good health. Some clones in this sample may be carry-over from other donors' samples.

V usage is TRBV2 and J usage is TRBJ2-2, with a possible D match to TRBD2 (5 bases). The length of the CDR3 is 13 residues. V lost 3 bases and J lost 8, with 10 bases in between. Per the germline V gene, CDR1 is SNHLY and CDR2 is FYNNEI. CDR3 protein: CASSDRGEGELFF. In DNA, the CDR3 is TGTGCCAGCAGTGATCGTGGGGAGGGGGAGCTGTTTTTT.

The J gene is TRBJ2-7, the V gene TRBV4-1; 11 nucleotides agree with TRBD2. V shed 2 bases, J shed 2 bases, and the junction held 5 bases outside the gene matches. The CDR3 runs 16 residues. The germline gives CDR1 MGHRA, CDR2 YSYEKL. CDR3 residues: CASSQQTSGAPYEQYF. In nucleotides, the CDR3 is TGCGCCAGCAGCCAACAGACTAGCGGGGCACCCTACGAGCAGTACTTC.

The table lists this clone with a count of one. This sequence joins TRBV7-9 and TRBJ2-1; D may be TRBD1 (6 bases). CDR1 SEHNR and CDR2 FQNEAQ come from the germline V gene (reference sequence). This CDR3 has 15 amino acids. Trimming shortened V by 6 bases and J by 7 bases, and 19 bases separated the two germline ends. The CDR3, as DNA: TGTGCCAGCAGGATGGGGGATCAGGGGCTGAATGAGCAGTTCTTC. Residues: CASRMGDQGLNEQFF.

The genes are TRBV5-4 and TRBJ2-2, with D possibly called TRBD1 or TRBD2 (5 bases each). V was clipped by 3 bases and J by 6 bases, with 12 bases between them. Germline V gives CDR1 SGHNT, CDR2 YYREEE (reference sequence). The CDR3 sequence is 14 residues long. The CDR3 loop is CASSSGRTAGELFF. The CDR3 coding sequence is TGTGCCAGCAGCTCGGGACGTACAGCCGGGGAGCTGTTTTTT.

This clone was detected only once. The V gene is TRBV7-8, the J gene TRBJ2-1; D possibly corresponds to TRBD1 (6 bases). This CDR3 region has 14 residues. Per germline, CDR1 SGHVS and CDR2 FQNEAQ. The ends were cut back, 0 bases at V and 10 bases at J, with 13 bases in the middle. The CDR3 here is CASSLADGGREQFF. CDR3 nucleotides: TGTGCCAGCAGCTTAGCGGATGGGGGCAGGGAGCAGTTCTTC.

The V gene is TRBV6-4, the J gene TRBJ2-6, with D unclear. V was clipped by 6 bases and J by 1 base, with 4 bases between them. The CDR3 spans 13 residues. CDR1 is MRHNA and CDR2 is SNTAGT in the germline V gene. Here the CDR3 DNA reads TGTGCCAGCAGGGATTCTGGGGCCAACGTCCTGACTTTC. Translation gives CASRDSGANVLTF.

The CDR3: CASSLIGTASTDTQYF. The CDR3 DNA reads as TGTGCCAGCAGTTTAATTGGGACAGCTAGCACAGATACGCAGTATTTT. The chain links TRBV27 to TRBJ2-3, with 7 nucleotides matching TRBD1. From germline, CDR1 is MNHEY and CDR2 SMNVEV (reference sequence). This CDR3 is built from 16 residues. J was trimmed by 0 bases and V by 2 bases; bases with no gene match: 5.

This clone was picked up a small number of times. V gene TRBV28 combines with J gene TRBJ2-7; no firm D call. The CDR3 spans 12 residues. Trimming removed 2 bases from V and 3 bases from J, with 5 bases in between. Germline CDR1 reads MDHEN; CDR2 reads SYDVKM. CDR3 residues: CASSLPYYEQYF. CDR3 DNA sequence: TGTGCCAGCAGTTTACCATACTACGAGCAGTACTTC.

The chain is built from TRBV6-6 and TRBJ2-7; 7 positions agree with TRBD1. The germline gives CDR1 MNHNY, CDR2 SVGAGI (reference sequence). This CDR3 is 15 amino acids long. The trim removed 3 bases at V and 4 bases at J, leaving 9 bases unmatched. The CDR3 region has the DNA TGTGCCAGCAGTTATGCGACAACAGGGGTTTACGAGCAGTACTTC. Translated, it gives CASSYATTGVYEQYF.

CDR3 coding DNA: TGCGCCAGCAGCACGCCGCGACAGGGGGAGAGGGGGACTAATGAAAAACTGTTTTTT. Its protein product is CASSTPRQGERGTNEKLFF. This sequence joins TRBV5-1 and TRBJ1-4; 9 nucleotides agree with TRBD1. V trimming: 4 bases; J trimming: 2 bases; junction bases outside the gene matches: 15. The CDR3 is 19 residues long. Germline assignment: CDR1 SGHRS and CDR2 YFSETQ.

This rearrangement joins TRBV7-6 to TRBJ1-5, with D possibly TRBD1 on 5 matching bases. Germline CDR1 reads SGHVS; CDR2 reads FNYEAQ. The CDR3 is made up of 14 amino acids. The ends were cut back, 3 bases at V and 7 bases at J, with 13 bases in the middle. The CDR3 DNA is TGTGCCAGCAGCTTTTCAATCCAGGGCCAGCCCCAGCATTTT. This gives the protein CASSFSIQGQPQHF.

The rearrangement uses TRBV5-1 and TRBJ2-5, with TRBD2 identical over 12 bases. The junction had 6 bases not matched to a gene; V was cut back by 3 bases and J by 3 bases. The CDR3 has 16 residues. Germline CDR1 is SGHRS and CDR2 is YFSETQ. The CDR3 DNA reads TGCGCCAGCAGCTCGGGACTAGCGGGCTTCGAAGAGACCCAGTACTTC. Residues: CASSSGLAGFEETQYF.

The CDR3 DNA reads as TGTGCCAGCAGCGTAGCGACTAGCGGGGCGAGCTCCTACAATGAGCAGTTCTTC. Its protein product is CASSVATSGASSYNEQFF. This sequence joins TRBV9 and TRBJ2-1, with TRBD2 identical over 11 bases. The CDR3 sequence is 18 residues long. CDR1 is SGDLS and CDR2 is YYNGEE in the germline V gene. The ends lost 0 bases at V and 0 bases at J; junction bases unmatched: 5.

The rearrangement links TRBV19 to TRBJ2-3, with a possible D match to TRBD2 (6 bases). CDR3 length: 14 residues. V lost 5 bases to trimming and J lost 6 bases, with 15 bases between them. Germline-derived CDR1 and CDR2 are LNHDA and SQIVND (reference sequence). In nucleotides, the CDR3 is TGTGCCAGTAGTCGCGACCCAAGCGGGGATACGCAGTATTTT. Its protein product is CASSRDPSGDTQYF. Variable domain in full (rest from reference TRBV19 and TRBJ2-3): DGGITQSPKYLFRKEGQNVTLSCEQNLNHDAMYWYRQDPGQGLRLIYYSQIVNDFQKGDIAEGYSVSREKKESFPLTVTSAQKNPTAFYLCASSRDPSGDTQYFGPGTRLTVL.

This clone was seen at least ten times. This chain uses TRBV7-2 with TRBJ1-1; 8 positions match TRBD1. The CDR3 contains 17 residues. The germline CDR1 and CDR2 sequences are SGHTA and FQGNSA. The V and J ends lost 3 bases and 3 bases, in that order; junction bases with no gene match: 12. The CDR3 protein is CASSFAGQGAGYTEAFF. CDR3 DNA sequence: TGTGCCAGCAGCTTTGCTGGTCAGGGGGCCGGGTACACTGAAGCTTTCTTT.

This chain uses TRBV4-2 with TRBJ2-3; unclear D gene. This CDR3 is 14 amino acids long. Germline V CDR1 and CDR2: LGHNA, YNFKEQ. V was clipped by 4 bases and J by 1 base, with 9 bases between them. The CDR3 protein is CASSLYGGTDTQYF. Here the CDR3 DNA reads TGTGCCAGCAGCCTTTATGGGGGCACAGATACGCAGTATTTT.